The clone carrying this TCR beta chain was found once. Profiling relied on immunoSEQ multiplex PCR, and the TCRdb table lists in-frame clones only, not all of them. The sample contains roughly 63,000 clones, less than 95% of which appear only once. These data are taken from a study of T cell changes during pregnancy in multiple sclerosis. The CDR3 consists of 14 residues. V was cut by 4 bases and J by 4 bases, with 14 bases left in between. Germline V CDR1 and CDR2: SGHDT, YYEEEE. The rearrangement uses TRBV5-6 and TRBJ1-1; possibly TRBD1 for D (5 bases). This TCR was sampled from a female donor in good health, enrolled as a control in a pregnancy study. This specimen consisted of peripheral blood, obtained in the second trimester of pregnancy. CDR3 bases: TGTGCCAGCAGCCATTTTAGGGGTAGCACTGAAGCTTTCTTT. Amino acid sequence: CASSHFRGSTEAFF. The entire variable domain, with the rest obtained from reference TRBV5-6 and TRBJ1-1, is as follows: DAGVTQSPTHLIKTRGQQVTLRCSPKSGHDTVSWYQQALGQGPQFIFQYYEEEERQRGNFPDRFSGHQFPNYSSELNVNALLLGDSALYLCASSHFRGSTEAFFGQGTRLTVV.